A single T cell receptor beta chain is shown here with its context. Its antigen is not known. This entry belongs to a study of shared clonotypes between healthy human individuals. As for the study in general: Three plates were used per donor for CD4 naive, three for CD4 memory, two for CD8 naive and one for CD8 memory. The study, taken as a whole, reports: Depth of sequencing was expected to influence donor clonotype sharing.

The germline CDR1 and CDR2 sequences are MDHEN and SYDVKM. V shed 7 bases and J shed 1 base, with 5 bases lying between them. The CDR3 length is 12 residues. Sequenced by immunoSEQ multiplex PCR; TCRdb stores in-frame clones only, minus some. The table records 900,000 to 1,200,000 clones, 75% to 85% of them present only once. Specimen: memory CD4+ T cells from PBMCs. Subset meaning: CD45RA-negative fraction. The chain carries TRBV28 and TRBJ1-5; D call uncertain. The source is a man between 18 and 35 years old in good health. Some clones in this sample may be carry-over from other donors' samples. The CDR3: CASKASNQPQHF. In DNA form, the CDR3 reads TGTGCCAGCAAGGCCAGCAATCAGCCCCAGCATTTT.